This T cell receptor beta chain was found in a study of blood T cell repertoires in COVID-19. On the study more broadly: Samples taken during acute and convalescent COVID-19 were collected in the United States, Italy and Spain. Nucleic acid was either cDNA or gDNA, and it came from T cells, B-cell-depleted T cells, or PBMCs.

With 5 bases removed from V and 1 base from J, the gap between germline ends came to 9 bases. Germline V gives CDR1 SQVTM, CDR2 ANQGSEA. The CDR3 has 12 residues. Original methodology: Reference gene primer amplification gave nucleated cell count estimates. Produced via immunoSEQ multiplex PCR; TCRdb's table is partial and in-frame only. That table is the source of V, J and clone size, and D and trimming were worked out from the DNA. The sample comprises approximately 240,000 clones, roughly 80% of which are singletons, and just under 6.5% rests with the top ten. Sequencing used peripheral blood. V and J are TRBV29-1 and TRBJ2-7; weak D call: TRBD1 (5 bases). This receptor was obtained from a woman aged 60-75 years with active or convalescent COVID-19. For the CDR3, the DNA is TGCAGCGTTCAGGGTGATTCCTACGAGCAGTACTTC. Translating gives CSVQGDSYEQYF.